These T cell receptor beta chains were read from a single sample in a study of CD8+CD57+ T cells in acquired aplastic anemia. TCRdb reanalysed the reads using MiXCR and keeps one entry per CDR3 protein. This table holds fewer than 200,000 distinct CDR3 sequences, about three fifths found once. The sample comprised sorted CD4+, CD8+, or CD8+CD57+ T cells (not recorded which) from PBMCs. Receptors were obtained from a human donor in good health. Each CDR3 is given with its conserved first and last residue.

V	J	CDR3
TRBV20-1	TRBJ2-3	CSARVRAGTDTQYF
TRBV14	-	CASSQARDRGGETQYF
TRBV20-1	TRBJ2-5	CSARDGGKETQYF
TRBV29-1	TRBJ1-1	CSVDRNTEAFF
TRBV3-1	TRBJ1-2	CASSQWGASSGYTF
TRBV24-1	TRBJ2-7	CATSESLAGRYEQYF
TRBV7-9	TRBJ1-6	CASSPPGTPLHF
TRBV20-1	TRBJ1-5	CSASLGQRSQPQHF
TRBV10-3	TRBJ1-1	CAISGTGHTNTEAFF
TRBV29-1	TRBJ2-7	CSVELGQGYEQYF
TRBV7-9	TRBJ1-1	CASSKRPGQGTMNTEAFF
TRBV7-8	TRBJ2-2	CASSPFPGPNTGELFF
TRBV15	TRBJ2-1	CATSREAGFVEQFF
TRBV14	TRBJ2-1	CASSLFPQLAAGNEQFF
TRBV5-1	TRBJ1-4	CASSLGSGEKLFF
TRBV10-3	TRBJ1-6	CAVNGQDNSPLHF
TRBV9	TRBJ1-1	CASSVGSISEAFF
TRBV4-3	TRBJ2-2	CASSQDVRRGYRGNTGELFF
TRBV24-1	TRBJ1-5	CASWVGQSNQPQHF
TRBV20-1	TRBJ1-1	CSARPETGQDTEAFF
TRBV19	TRBJ1-2	CASSATGINYGYTF
TRBV29-1	TRBJ2-1	CSLVGGGSYNEQFF
TRBV5-1	TRBJ2-7	CASSPTRTGSYEQYF
TRBV20-1	TRBJ1-5	CSASPQGFGQPQHF
TRBV20-1	TRBJ2-3	CSASRFHSSTDTQYF
TRBV28	TRBJ2-1	CASSLGDHNEQFF
TRBV9	TRBJ1-2	CARPRGPNYGYTF
TRBV20-1	TRBJ2-3	CSAVTGWKDTQYF
TRBV7-6	TRBJ2-5	CASSFQGWETQYF
TRBV20-1	TRBJ1-2	CSATRTQGAPNF
TRBV20-1	TRBJ2-7	CSAGGTGAPYEQYF
TRBV10-3	TRBJ1-2	CAISESTGGANYGYTF
TRBV2	TRBJ1-2	CASSVQGAGGYTF
TRBV20-1	TRBJ2-2	CSARSWGQYTGELFF
TRBV20-1	TRBJ2-1	CSAGPGLGYNEQFF
TRBV28	TRBJ1-2	CAGGQGVGGYTF
TRBV7-2	TRBJ1-1	CASSRLNTEAFF
TRBV7-7	TRBJ2-7	CASSLGISYEQYF
TRBV5-1	TRBJ1-2	CASSGTAYYGYTF
TRBV2	TRBJ2-5	CASIWWGLRETQYF